The T cell receptor beta chain described here comes from a study of regulatory T cells in long-lasting Graves disease. In building TCR beta libraries, iRepertoire HTBI primers were used together with Arm-PCR of CDR3 regions. Original processing methods: Sample data revealed fewer than 70 TRBV and 12 to 15 TRBJ segments. TCRdb used MiXCR to reprocess the multiplex PCR reads, holding one entry per CDR3 protein. The V and J calls and clone size come from TCRdb's table, not from the authors' own analysis. The data contain some 420,000 distinct CDR3 sequences, roughly 22% of them singletons. This clonotype was seen repeatedly, ten times or more. The antigen is not known. Study results and caveats: Fewer public clonotypes were shared by new patients (around 990) than by persistent patients (2,741). Persistent Graves' disease cases displayed lower TCR diversity than newly diagnosed ones.

The time point was: persistent/refractory GD, antithyroid drugs over 5 years with positive TRAb. After RNA was extracted from PBMCs, the TCR library was made from it. Here the sequenced sample was peripheral blood mononuclear cells (PBMCs), taken when the disease was refractory, from a patient treated with antithyroid drugs. The sequence came from a female donor with Graves disease.

CDR3 sequence: CASSLVQGFQPQHF. The CDR3 nucleotides read TGTGCCAGCAGTTTAGTCCAGGGATTTCAGCCCCAGCATTTT. The V call is TRBV28, the J call TRBJ1-5; possibly TRBD1 for D (5 bases). The germline gives CDR1 MDHEN, CDR2 SYDVKM. This CDR3 has 14 amino acids. Trimming took off 2 bases at V and 6 bases at J, with 11 bases between the two ends.